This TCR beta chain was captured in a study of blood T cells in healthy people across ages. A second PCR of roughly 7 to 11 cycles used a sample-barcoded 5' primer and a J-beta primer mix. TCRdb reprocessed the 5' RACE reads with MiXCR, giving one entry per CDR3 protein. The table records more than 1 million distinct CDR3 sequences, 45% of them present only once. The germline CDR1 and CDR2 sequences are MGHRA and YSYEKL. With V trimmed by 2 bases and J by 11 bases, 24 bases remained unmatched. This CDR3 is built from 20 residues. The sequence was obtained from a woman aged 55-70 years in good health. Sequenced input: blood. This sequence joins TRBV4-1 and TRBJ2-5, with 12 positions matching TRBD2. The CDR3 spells CASSQPSGLAGKPHNNEQYF. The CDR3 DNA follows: TGCGCCAGCAGCCAACCCTCGGGACTAGCGGGTAAACCACACAACAATGAGCAGTACTTC.